This TCR beta chain comes out of a study of blood T cell repertoires in COVID-19. Turning to the study itself: Collection of acute and convalescent COVID-19 samples took place in the United States, Italy and Spain. Nucleic acid was either cDNA or gDNA, and it came from T cells, B-cell-depleted T cells, or PBMCs.

This CDR3 is built from 12 residues. Germline V gene data show CDR1 as ENHRY and CDR2 as SYGVKD. Trimming cost V 6 bases and J 5 bases; bases outside gene matches: 2. Authors' data handling: Amplification from reference gene primers served as the basis for estimated nucleated cell counts. Data came from immunoSEQ multiplex PCR; TCRdb stores just in-frame clones and leaves some out. The D gene and trimming were derived from the DNA, and the V and J assignments and clone size from that table. The sample yields more than 300,000 clones, 83% seen once. V is TRBV10-3 and J is TRBJ2-7, with 9 positions matching TRBD1. This clonotype originated in a woman in her forties or fifties with acute or convalescent COVID-19. Sequencing input: peripheral blood. CDR3 sequence reads: CAIRQGANEQYF. The CDR3 bases are TGTGCCATCAGACAGGGGGCAAACGAGCAGTACTTC.